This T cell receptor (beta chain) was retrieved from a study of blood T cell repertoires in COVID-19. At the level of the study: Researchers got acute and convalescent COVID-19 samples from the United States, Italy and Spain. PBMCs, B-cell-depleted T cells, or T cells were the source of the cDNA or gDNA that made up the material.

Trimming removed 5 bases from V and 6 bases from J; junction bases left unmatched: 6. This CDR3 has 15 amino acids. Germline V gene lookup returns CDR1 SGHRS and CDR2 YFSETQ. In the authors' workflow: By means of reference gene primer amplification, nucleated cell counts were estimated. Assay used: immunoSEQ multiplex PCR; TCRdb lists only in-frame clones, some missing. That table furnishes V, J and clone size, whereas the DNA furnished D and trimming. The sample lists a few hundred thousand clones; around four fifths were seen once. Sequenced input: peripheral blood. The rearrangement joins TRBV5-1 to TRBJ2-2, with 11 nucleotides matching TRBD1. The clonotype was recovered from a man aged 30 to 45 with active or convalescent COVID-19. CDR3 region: CASRTPGQGAGELFF. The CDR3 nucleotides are TGCGCCAGCAGGACGCCGGGACAGGGGGCCGGGGAGCTGTTTTTT.